A selection of T cell receptor beta chains follows, all from one sample in a study of blood T cell repertoires in COVID-19. Clones were sequenced by immunoSEQ multiplex PCR, and TCRdb holds only the in-frame ones, with some missing. The sample carries about 200,000 clones, about 80% recorded once. Sample: PBMCs or T cells enriched from blood (not recorded which). Receptors originate from a woman in her forties or fifties who had been exposed to COVID-19. CDR3s include the opening cysteine and the closing phenylalanine or tryptophan.

TRBJ2-2	TRBV6-1	CASSERLAGAGGELFF
TRBJ2-5	TRBV5-6	CASSLEGTGKETQYF
TRBJ1-2	TRBV10-3	CAISVGQTNYGYTF
TRBJ1-2	TRBV7-9	CASSPTGFRFDYGYTF
TRBJ2-1	TRBV28	CASSLGGSYNEQFF
TRBJ2-7	TRBV6-6	CASSPRPRDRGTYEQYF
TRBJ2-7	TRBV6-2/TRBV6-3	CASSSKLAVVSYEQYF
TRBJ1-5	TRBV6-5	CASTSGHQPQHF
TRBJ1-5	TRBV19	CASSFRQGAGQPQHF
TRBJ1-4	TRBV5-1	CASSLVSGEEKLFF
TRBJ2-7	TRBV29-1	CSGGQGVSYEQYF
TRBJ1-2	TRBV27	CASSLRPRGEGGYTF
TRBJ1-1	TRBV5-1	CASSLEGVNTEAFF
TRBJ1-1	TRBV3-1/TRBV3-2	CASSLRGNTEAFF
TRBJ1-2	TRBV12-2	CASRLRGYGYTF
TRBJ2-1	TRBV7-2	CASSRGTGERFF
TRBJ1-1	TRBV28	CASSLGGDTEAFF
TRBJ1-2	TRBV4-3	CASSHEGSGRDGYTF
TRBJ1-1	TRBV10-1	CASSEGGDTEAFF
TRBJ2-2	TRBV19	CASSRDISGTGELFF
TRBJ1-5	TRBV4-1	CASSQVVGQGNQPQHF
TRBJ2-5	TRBV5-1	CASSLSQATETQYF
TRBJ1-6	TRBV27	CASSLVINNNSPLHF
TRBJ2-2	TRBV2	CASSETGWTGELFF
TRBJ1-2	TRBV5-4	CASSLRGNYGYTF
TRBJ2-7	TRBV29-1	CSVEIGANSYEQYF
TRBJ2-5	TRBV18	CASSPKDIQETQYF
TRBJ1-4	TRBV19	CASSPTKGGRKLFF
TRBJ1-2	TRBV7-2	CASSSRRSYGYTF
TRBJ1-2	TRBV7-2	CASSLARSELLQTNYGYTF
TRBJ1-3	TRBV19	CASSIAGFGNTIYF
TRBJ2-3	TRBV2	CASTWRGGDTQYF
TRBJ1-2	TRBV10-3	CAISESGRGEDGYTF
TRBJ1-1	TRBV28	CASSTRQGVLAFF
TRBJ2-1	TRBV14	CASNPTGAGNEQFF
TRBJ1-2	TRBV5-5	CASSLWAGNNYGYTF
TRBJ2-7	TRBV2	CASSGQNEQYF
TRBJ2-1	TRBV10-3	CAISPGTSGLINEQFF
TRBJ1-1	TRBV7-9	CASSPGQGVNTEAFF
TRBJ2-3	TRBV30	CAWSLASHDTQYF
TRBJ1-1	TRBV10-3	CATTGGGLTAEAFF
TRBJ2-1	TRBV29-1	CSGGTGKGEQFF
TRBJ2-3	TRBV5-4	CASSSPGFSTDTQYF
TRBJ2-7	TRBV5-1	CASSLGLGLYEQYF
TRBJ2-1	TRBV29-1	CSVEEAGNEQFF
TRBJ1-5	TRBV7-6	CASSSRRDQPQHF
TRBJ2-2	TRBV2	CASSGTRTGELFF
TRBJ2-7	TRBV19	CASSTPSGTGSYEQYF
TRBJ1-1	TRBV28	CASRGGLVNTEAFF
TRBJ2-2	TRBV7-9	CASSFRDRGTGELFF
TRBJ2-1	TRBV12-3/TRBV12-4	CASSLRGNEQFF
TRBJ1-4	TRBV29-1	CSVEVGTGGMEKLFF
TRBJ2-2	TRBV28	CASWFPGQGGTGELFF
TRBJ2-1	TRBV5-1	CASSLGQQNNEQFF
TRBJ1-1	TRBV3-1/TRBV3-2	CASSRDIDGNTEAFF